This TCR beta chain was sequenced during a study of blood T cell repertoires in COVID-19. Patients in Seattle were enrolled during active infection, then followed longitudinally. V gave up 0 bases and J gave up 5 bases; unmatched junction bases: 9. The CDR3 is made up of 16 amino acids. Germline CDR1 and CDR2: LNHNV and YYDKDF (reference sequence). The assay was immunoSEQ multiplex PCR, and TCRdb's table has in-frame clones only and misses some. Altogether about 280,000 clones are present, about 88% being singletons, with the ten largest covering roughly 12%. About this clone: Within the sample, other DNA sequences also encode this same CDR3.

The origin of this receptor is a woman aged 25 to 39 with COVID-19, enrolled during active disease. The sequenced material came from peripheral blood. V and J are TRBV15 and TRBJ2-7; 8 positions match TRBD2. The CDR3 reads CATSRDRGGATHEQYF. CDR3 sequence (DNA): TGTGCCACCAGCAGAGATCGGGGGGGGGCGACCCACGAGCAGTACTTC. The complete variable domain, with remaining parts taken from reference TRBV15 and TRBJ2-7, reads DAMVIQNPRYQVTQFGKPVTLSCSQTLNHNVMYWYQQKSSQAPKLLFHYYDKDFNNEADTPDNFQSRRPNTSFCFLDIRSPGLGDTAMYLCATSRDRGGATHEQYFGPGTRLTVT.